What follows are 28 T cell receptor beta chains derived from one specimen sequenced in a study of identical twins (dated by TCRdb to 2016 to 2017). Preparation of the library involved 5' RACE. These reads were obtained on an Illumina HiSeq 2000. Using fastp at Q25 and MiXCR, TCRdb reprocessed the public reads and kept productive beta chains. Rows are unified per CDR3 protein, each entry keeping the most common DNA and genes. This sample holds hundreds of thousands of distinct CDR3 sequences; approximately 22% were observed only once. Roughly 4.3% of the sample lies in the top ten. These same records also appear under a second study, on T cells expressing NK-cell markers.

The source material was PBMCs. These receptor sequences come from a woman aged 18-30 years in good health.

This clonotype occurred many times. The CDR3 loop is CASSRGQGYGYTF. The CDR3 DNA reads TGTGCCAGCAGTCGGGGACAGGGCTATGGCTACACCTTC. This rearrangement joins TRBV12-3 or TRBV12-4 to TRBJ1-2, with 9 nucleotides matching TRBD1. J lost 4 bases, V lost 5 bases, and 2 bases had no gene match. This CDR3 spans 13 amino acids.

The chain employs TRBV7-9 and TRBJ1-1; D not resolved. Germline V gene sequence: CDR1 SEHNR, CDR2 FQNEAQ (reference sequence). The length of the CDR3 is 15 residues. Between the trimmed V and J ends, which lost 2 bases and 1 base, there was a span of 11 bases. The CDR3 DNA sequence: TGTGCCAGCAGCTTATATCGAGGACGGAACACTGAAGCTTTCTTT. This encodes CASSLYRGRNTEAFF.

A few counts support this clonotype. The chain employs TRBV27 and TRBJ2-1; D uncertain. Germline V gene sequence: CDR1 MNHEY, CDR2 SMNVEV (reference sequence). The CDR3 is made up of 13 amino acids. Trimming removed 6 bases from V and 7 bases from J, with 13 bases in between. CDR3 amino acids: CASSLDGWNEQFF. In DNA, the CDR3 is TGTGCCAGCAGCCTAGATGGATGGAATGAGCAGTTCTTC.

In this sample, this clonotype turned up a few times. The V call is TRBV12-3 or TRBV12-4, the J call TRBJ2-1, with unresolved D. CDR3 length: 16 residues. Trimming left V 7 bases short and J 0 bases short, with 16 bases between. CDR3 coding DNA: TGTGCCAGCAATTCGGTGGACCTTAGCTCCTACAATGAGCAGTTCTTC. Its protein product is CASNSVDLSSYNEQFF.

This clonotype was detected many times. The chain employs TRBV27 and TRBJ1-1; tentatively, D is TRBD1 (6 bases). In germline, CDR1 is MNHEY, CDR2 SMNVEV (reference sequence). Trimming pared 3 bases from V and 0 bases from J, leaving 11 bases between. CDR3 length: 15 residues. The CDR3 DNA sequence: TGTGCCAGCAGTTTGTCACAGGGATTGAACACTGAAGCTTTCTTT. This sequence encodes CASSLSQGLNTEAFF.

The chain joins TRBV7-8 to TRBJ2-4, with a weak D call TRBD2 (5 bases). Trimming took off 7 bases at V and 7 bases at J, with 17 bases between the two ends. The CDR3 totals 14 residues. CDR1 and CDR2 (germline): SGHVS, FQNEAQ. The CDR3 region is CASTPRTHVNIQYF. CDR3 in DNA: TGTGCCAGCACCCCGCGGACTCACGTTAACATTCAGTACTTC.

The gene calls are TRBV6-1 and TRBJ1-5; TRBD1 matches at 9 bases. Trimming took 6 bases from V and 3 from J; bases not matched to a gene: 9. The germline V gene encodes CDR1 MNHNS and CDR2 SASEGT. The CDR3 loop spans 16 amino acids. This CDR3 reads CASRTLQGAVNQPQHF. CDR3 nucleotides: TGTGCCAGCAGGACTCTACAGGGGGCAGTCAATCAGCCCCAGCATTTT.

The V gene is TRBV28, the J gene TRBJ1-6; D not certain. CDR1 and CDR2 from the germline V gene are MDHEN and SYDVKM. The CDR3 length is 14 residues. V dropped 2 bases and J dropped 4 bases, with 6 bases sitting between them. Here the CDR3 reads CASSLTRYNSPLHF. CDR3 coding DNA: TGTGCCAGCAGTTTAACCAGATATAATTCACCCCTCCACTTT.

The chain recombines TRBV3-1 with TRBJ2-7; the match to TRBD1 covers 12 bases. Germline V gene lookup returns CDR1 LGHDT and CDR2 YNNKEL (reference sequence). CDR3 length: 16 residues. V shed 1 base, J shed 4 bases, and the junction held 5 bases outside the gene matches. In DNA, the CDR3 is TGTGCCAGCAGCCAAGGCGGGACAGGGGGCGGGTACGAGCAGTACTTC. Translated: CASSQGGTGGGYEQYF.

The V call is TRBV5-5, the J call TRBJ2-1; 8 nucleotides agree with TRBD2. V gave up 3 bases and J gave up 0 bases; unmatched junction bases: 5. The CDR3 runs 16 residues. CDR1 is SGHKS, CDR2 YYEKEE, per germline (reference sequence). As DNA, the CDR3 is TGTGCCAGCAGCTCTAGCGGGCGGAGCTCCTACAATGAGCAGTTCTTC. Translation gives CASSSSGRSSYNEQFF.

The V and J genes are TRBV10-3 and TRBJ1-1; 8 bases are a match to TRBD1. The CDR3 contains 12 residues. Trimming at V came to 5 bases and at J to 10 bases, leaving 6 bases not matched to a gene. Germline CDR1 ENHRY, CDR2 SYGVKD. The CDR3 sequence: CAISQDREGAFF. Here the CDR3 DNA reads TGTGCCATCAGTCAGGACAGGGAGGGAGCTTTCTTT.

The V gene is TRBV20-1, the J gene TRBJ2-2, with a possible D match to TRBD2 (5 bases). V was shortened by 5 bases and J by 7 bases, with 20 bases between the two germline ends. CDR1 and CDR2 (germline): DFQATT, SNEGSKA (reference sequence). This CDR3 contains 15 residues. This CDR3 is CSAAGSTPGVGELFF. In nucleotides, the CDR3 is TGCAGTGCTGCCGGGTCGACCCCCGGGGTCGGGGAGCTGTTTTTT.

The chain is built from TRBV20-1 and TRBJ2-3, with D perhaps assigned TRBD1 or TRBD2 (5 bases each). Trimming removed 0 bases from V and 6 bases from J, with 10 bases in between. The germline gives CDR1 DFQATT, CDR2 SNEGSKA (reference sequence). The length of the CDR3 is 13 residues. For the CDR3, the DNA is TGCAGTGCTAGAGATGAGGGGCCTGATACGCAGTATTTT. It specifies CSARDEGPDTQYF.

This chain joins TRBV2 and TRBJ2-6; D gene unclear. This CDR3 spans 14 amino acids. The V end lost 2 bases, the J end lost 4 bases, and 6 bases lay between the germline ends. Germline CDR1 and CDR2: SNHLY and FYNNEI. The CDR3 nucleotides read TGTGCCAGCAGTGAATTAACCGGGGCCAACGTCCTGACTTTC. It specifies CASSELTGANVLTF.

This clonotype was detected only a few times. The chain couples TRBV20-1 to TRBJ2-7; D remains unclear. Germline loops: CDR1 DFQATT, CDR2 SNEGSKA (reference sequence). Trimming removed 0 bases at V and 4 bases at J, with 10 bases between. CDR3 length equals 13 residues. This CDR3 is CSARDLTLYEQYF. The CDR3 region has the DNA TGCAGTGCTAGAGATCTGACCTTATACGAGCAGTACTTC.

The J gene is TRBJ1-2, the V gene TRBV30; the match to TRBD1 covers 7 bases. The CDR3 spans 15 residues. CDR1 GTSNPN and CDR2 SVGIG come from the germline V gene (reference sequence). The V gene end was trimmed by 4 bases and the J gene end by 4 bases; junction bases not matched to a gene: 12. The CDR3 DNA is TGTGCCTGGACGAGGGGGCCACCATTAAGCTATGGCTACACCTTC. Translating it yields CAWTRGPPLSYGYTF.

This clonotype was detected only a few times. This chain links TRBV5-1 with TRBJ2-5; no definite D call. Germline assignment: CDR1 SGHRS and CDR2 YFSETQ. CDR3 size: 14 residues. Trimming pared 4 bases from V and 3 bases from J, leaving 13 bases between. The CDR3 protein is CASSLLKSEETQYF. CDR3 bases: TGCGCCAGCAGCCTTCTCAAGAGCGAAGAGACCCAGTACTTC. Looking up the rest from reference TRBV5-1 and TRBJ2-5 gives the full variable domain: KAGVTQTPRYLIKTRGQQVTLSCSPISGHRSVSWYQQTPGQGLQFLFEYFSETQRNKGNFPGRFSGRQFSNSRSEMNVSTLELGDSALYLCASSLLKSEETQYFGPGTRLLVL.

This clonotype was detected ten times or more. The V gene is TRBV10-3, the J gene TRBJ2-5; D not resolved. V was clipped by 0 bases and J by 10 bases, with 9 bases between them. The CDR3 runs to 12 residues. Germline V CDR1 and CDR2: ENHRY, SYGVKD. CDR3 bases: TGTGCCATCAGTGAGTCAGGATATGGCCAGTACTTC. This gives the protein CAISESGYGQYF.

This clonotype has just a few counts. The rearrangement joins TRBV3-1 to TRBJ2-1; no definite D call. V was pared by 6 bases and J by 8 bases, with 14 bases between. The CDR3 loop spans 13 amino acids. The germline V gene has CDR1 LGHDT and CDR2 YNNKEL (reference sequence). The CDR3 bases are TGTGCCAGCAGTCCTATGGAAAGCGATGAGCAGTTCTTC. As protein: CASSPMESDEQFF.

The chain combines TRBV2 with TRBJ2-5; 8 bases align to TRBD1. Germline CDR1 SNHLY, CDR2 FYNNEI. The CDR3 has 15 amino acids. J gave up 2 bases and V 2 bases, and 4 bases lay outside the gene matches. This CDR3 reads CASSESTGAQETQYF. CDR3 DNA sequence: TGTGCCAGCAGTGAATCGACAGGGGCACAAGAGACCCAGTACTTC.

The gene calls are TRBV20-1 and TRBJ2-5; 7 nucleotides align to TRBD2. The CDR3 has 16 amino acids. The ends lost 0 bases at V and 4 bases at J; junction bases unmatched: 11. Per the germline V gene, CDR1 is DFQATT and CDR2 is SNEGSKA (reference sequence). CDR3 nucleotides: TGCAGTGCTAGAGATCTGCGCGGGAGTAGGGGAGAGACCCAGTACTTC. Its translation is CSARDLRGSRGETQYF.

This clonotype showed up just a few times. V and J are TRBV7-9 and TRBJ1-1; 8 positions match TRBD1. This CDR3 comprises 13 residues. J gave up 8 bases and V 4 bases, and 6 bases lay outside the gene matches. From germline, CDR1 is SEHNR and CDR2 FQNEAQ (reference sequence). This CDR3 is CASSSGTGFEAFF. Here the CDR3 DNA reads TGTGCCAGCAGCTCCGGGACAGGTTTCGAAGCTTTCTTT. The full variable domain, with the rest looked up from reference TRBV7-9 and TRBJ1-1, is DTGVSQNPRHKITKRGQNVTFRCDPISEHNRLYWYRQTLGQGPEFLTYFQNEAQLEKSRLLSDRFSAERPKGSFSTLEIQRTEQGDSAMYLCASSSGTGFEAFFGQGTRLTVV.

This CDR3 reads CASSHPDRAGQFF. CDR3 DNA sequence: TGCGCCAGCAGCCACCCTGACAGGGCTGGGCAGTTCTTC. The chain links TRBV4-1 to TRBJ2-1; TRBD1 aligns across 7 bases. Germline V gene sequence: CDR1 MGHRA, CDR2 YSYEKL. The CDR3 has 13 amino acids. V was pared by 3 bases and J by 12 bases, with 8 bases of the junction left unmatched.

This chain joins TRBV12-3 or TRBV12-4 and TRBJ1-5; D ambiguous. This CDR3 has 13 amino acids. V lost 5 bases and J 5 bases, leaving 10 bases between the germline ends. In nucleotides, the CDR3 is TGTGCCAGCAGTCCGCAGTTAGATCAGCCCCAGCATTTT. Its protein product is CASSPQLDQPQHF.

The rearrangement joins TRBV7-6 to TRBJ1-6; D call uncertain. The germline V and J ends were trimmed by 1 base and 5 bases, with 6 bases remaining between them. The CDR3 is 14 amino acids. Looked up from germline, CDR1 is SGHVS and CDR2 is FNYEAQ. CDR3 DNA sequence: TGTGCCAGCAGCTTAGAAGCGGATAATTCACCCCTCCACTTT. Translated: CASSLEADNSPLHF. Looking up the rest from reference TRBV7-6 and TRBJ1-6 gives the full variable domain: GAGVSQSPRYKVTKRGQDVALRCDPISGHVSLYWYRQALGQGPEFLTYFNYEAQQDKSGLPNDRFSAERPEGSISTLTIQRTEQRDSAMYRCASSLEADNSPLHFGNGTRLTVT.

The genes are TRBV15 and TRBJ2-7, with D possibly being TRBD1 or TRBD2 (6 bases each). The CDR3 covers 15 residues. Germline values: CDR1 LNHNV, CDR2 YYDKDF (reference sequence). Trimming stripped 1 base from V and 4 bases from J, with 14 bases between. The CDR3 protein is CATSRGGAETYEQYF. The CDR3 DNA is TGTGCCACCAGCAGAGGGGGGGCGGAGACATACGAGCAGTACTTC.

V usage is TRBV5-1 and J usage is TRBJ1-5; D remains unclear. The CDR3 is made up of 14 amino acids. Trimming cost V 0 bases and J 1 base, with 5 bases left between them. Germline assignment: CDR1 SGHRS and CDR2 YFSETQ. The CDR3 DNA reads TGCGCCAGCAGCTTGGACGGGAGCAATCAGCCCCAGCATTTT. Protein sequence: CASSLDGSNQPQHF. Combining the CDR3 with reference TRBV5-1 and TRBJ1-5 gives the whole variable domain KAGVTQTPRYLIKTRGQQVTLSCSPISGHRSVSWYQQTPGQGLQFLFEYFSETQRNKGNFPGRFSGRQFSNSRSEMNVSTLELGDSALYLCASSLDGSNQPQHFGDGTRLSIL.

The gene calls are TRBV25-1 and TRBJ2-7; 7 bases align to TRBD2. This CDR3 is built from 14 residues. Germline values: CDR1 MGHDK, CDR2 SYGVNS. J lost 9 bases, V lost 1 base, and 9 bases had no gene match. The CDR3 loop is CASSELGTTDLQYF. CDR3 DNA sequence: TGTGCCAGCAGTGAATTGGGGACTACAGACTTGCAGTACTTC.